The 8 T cell receptor beta chains reported below all come from one sample, sequenced in a study of blood T cell repertoires in COVID-19. TCRdb keeps only in-frame clones here, not all; method: immunoSEQ multiplex PCR. The sample comprises around 58,000 clones, 65% to 90% of which are singletons, and 15% to 20% rests with the top ten. The sample comprised peripheral blood. These receptors were obtained from a human donor in a cohort sampled during active COVID-19.

The CDR3 region has the DNA TGCGCCAGCAGCCAAGTGTTCTACAGGGCTAGCACCGGGGAGCTGTTTTTT. Translated: CASSQVFYRASTGELFF. The chain carries TRBV4-1 and TRBJ2-2; maybe TRBD1 (6 bases). The CDR3 runs to 17 residues. Looked up from germline, CDR1 is MGHRA and CDR2 is YSYEKL. Deletions cut 1 base from V and 4 bases from J, with 16 bases between.

The CDR3 DNA sequence: TGTGCCACCAGTGAGAACAGTATTTTCGGGGAGCTGTTTTTT. Residues: CATSENSIFGELFF. V and J are TRBV24-1 and TRBJ2-2; the D is unclear. CDR1 KGHDR and CDR2 SFDVKD come from the germline V gene. V dropped 4 bases and J dropped 7 bases, with 12 bases sitting between them. There are 14 residues in the CDR3.

The genes are TRBV6-2 or TRBV6-3 and TRBJ1-1; TRBD1 agrees at 11 bases. The trim removed 5 bases at V and 10 bases at J, leaving 6 bases unmatched. Germline V gene lookup returns CDR1 MNHEY and CDR2 SVGEGT. The CDR3 is 13 amino acids. The CDR3 DNA reads as TGTGCCAGCAGTCAGGACAGGGGGCTGAGAGCTTTCTTT. Protein: CASSQDRGLRAFF.

This clone was recorded once. J is TRBJ1-6 and V is TRBV6-6; D is undetermined. This CDR3 is 15 amino acids long. V lost 2 bases, J lost 1 base, and 6 bases lay in between. Germline V lookup: CDR1 MNHNY, CDR2 SVGAGI (reference sequence). The CDR3 DNA sequence: TGTGCCAGCAGTTACGAGGTTTCCTATAATTCACCCCTCCACTTT. Its translation is CASSYEVSYNSPLHF.

J is TRBJ1-4 and V is TRBV4-1; 11 bases align to TRBD1. The CDR3 length is 17 residues. The ends lost 1 base at V and 7 bases at J; junction bases unmatched: 8. Germline CDR1 and CDR2: MGHRA and YSYEKL. The DNA of the CDR3 is TGCGCCAGCAGCCAAGTTTTAGGACAGGGGGCGGGTGAAAAACTGTTTTTT. This codes for CASSQVLGQGAGEKLFF.

The CDR3 DNA reads as TGCGCCAGCAGCCAATCTCGCGGGGGGGCCGGGACCGGGGAGCTGTTTTTT. Amino acid sequence: CASSQSRGGAGTGELFF. The chain uses TRBV5-1 and TRBJ2-2; 9 bases agree with TRBD2. Germline V gene sequence: CDR1 SGHRS, CDR2 YFSETQ. This CDR3 has 17 residues. The J segment lost 5 bases and the V segment lost 4 bases, leaving 12 bases of the junction unmatched. The complete variable domain, with remaining parts taken from reference TRBV5-1 and TRBJ2-2, reads KAGVTQTPRYLIKTRGQQVTLSCSPISGHRSVSWYQQTPGQGLQFLFEYFSETQRNKGNFPGRFSGRQFSNSRSEMNVSTLELGDSALYLCASSQSRGGAGTGELFFGEGSRLTVL.

The chain combines TRBV27 with TRBJ1-2; no reliable D call. The CDR3 spans 13 residues. Per the germline V gene, CDR1 is MNHEY and CDR2 is SMNVEV (reference sequence). The germline V and J ends were trimmed by 4 bases and 4 bases, with 10 bases remaining between them. Written as DNA, the CDR3 is TGTGCCAGCAGTTCTTCAAGCTCCTATGGCTACACCTTC. Translation gives CASSSSSSYGYTF.

The chain joins TRBV10-2 to TRBJ2-6, with 9 bases lining up with TRBD1. Unmatched junction bases numbered 17, after V lost 8 bases and J lost 0 bases. In germline, CDR1 is WSHSY, CDR2 SAAADI. The CDR3 sequence is 20 residues long. CDR3 nucleotides: TGCGCCAGCCGAAACCCCGGACAGGGGAGATCTCTCTCTGGGGCCAACGTCCTGACTTTC. Encoded protein: CASRNPGQGRSLSGANVLTF.